The subject of this entry is one T cell receptor (beta chain). V lost 5 bases to trimming and J lost 4 bases, with 5 bases between them. Per the germline V gene, CDR1 is MDHEN and CDR2 is SYDVKM. The CDR3 contains 11 residues. This specimen belongs to a study of blood T cell repertoires in COVID-19. Overall study context: The cDNA or gDNA used as material had been derived from T cells, B-cell-depleted T cells, or PBMCs.

The authors' processing: Estimated nucleated cell counts came from reference gene primer amplification. The repertoire was sequenced with immunoSEQ multiplex PCR; TCRdb's copy has only in-frame clones and lacks some. V, J and clone size were drawn from that table, and D and trimming were deduced from the DNA. Of 150,000 to 200,000 clones in the sample, roughly 90% were seen once. Seattle patient enrollment occurred during active infection, with longitudinal follow-up thereafter. The clonotype comes from a man aged 25 to 40 with COVID-19, enrolled during active disease. V and J are TRBV28 and TRBJ1-2; no firm D call. The specimen sequenced was peripheral blood. CDR3 sequence reads: CASSVSYGYTF. DNA of the CDR3: TGTGCCAGCAGTGTCAGCTATGGCTACACCTTC.